What follows describes a single TCR beta chain. Its antigen is undetermined. This CDR3 comprises 15 residues. Trimming took off 5 bases at V and 3 bases at J, with 16 bases between the two ends. CDR1 and CDR2 from the germline V gene are MGHRA and YSYEKL. This specimen belongs to a study of beta chain features in type 1 diabetes. The wider study: The patients were much like the healthy donors in age, gender and cell yields. General study points: TCRB CDR3 length was moderately but significantly reduced in all four CD4+ subsets of Type 1 diabetes patients.

Sequenced material consisted of expressed TCRB transcripts (all of the isolated RNA was reverse transcribed). The repertoire was sequenced with immunoSEQ multiplex PCR; TCRdb's copy has only in-frame clones and lacks some. The sample records 130,000 to 150,000 clones, around a tenth being singletons. The source material was central memory CD4+ T cells from blood. The chain combines TRBV4-1 with TRBJ1-2; TRBD1 might be the D (6 bases). This sequence originates from a man aged 18 to 30 in good health. CDR3 loop: CASSVPGGTDYGYTF. The DNA of the CDR3 is TGCGCCAGCAGCGTTCCTGGGGGCACGGACTATGGCTACACCTTC.